This T cell receptor beta chain was observed in a study of blood T cell repertoires in COVID-19. Looking at the study overall: T cells, B-cell-depleted T cells, or PBMCs supplied cDNA or gDNA.

Seattle enrolled patients during active infection and tracked them longitudinally. In the original processing: Reference gene primer amplification gave nucleated cell count estimates. Using immunoSEQ multiplex PCR, the repertoire was profiled, and TCRdb retains in-frame clones only, with some absent. V and J calls and clone size follow that table, whereas D and trimming were derived from the DNA. Of about 210,000 clones listed, around 80% are singletons. Trimming took off 7 bases at V and 5 bases at J, with 11 bases between the two ends. Germline V CDR1 and CDR2: LNHDA, SQIVND (reference sequence). The CDR3 consists of 12 residues.

This receptor was identified in a woman older than 75 with COVID-19, enrolled during active disease. The sequenced material came from peripheral blood. The chain is built from TRBV19 and TRBJ1-1, with D unclear. In nucleotides, the CDR3 is TGTGCCAGTACCGAAACGGGGACTGAAGCTTTCTTT. This gives the protein CASTETGTEAFF. The variable domain in full, with the rest retrieved from reference TRBV19 and TRBJ1-1, is DGGITQSPKYLFRKEGQNVTLSCEQNLNHDAMYWYRQDPGQGLRLIYYSQIVNDFQKGDIAEGYSVSREKKESFPLTVTSAQKNPTAFYLCASTETGTEAFFGQGTRLTVV.